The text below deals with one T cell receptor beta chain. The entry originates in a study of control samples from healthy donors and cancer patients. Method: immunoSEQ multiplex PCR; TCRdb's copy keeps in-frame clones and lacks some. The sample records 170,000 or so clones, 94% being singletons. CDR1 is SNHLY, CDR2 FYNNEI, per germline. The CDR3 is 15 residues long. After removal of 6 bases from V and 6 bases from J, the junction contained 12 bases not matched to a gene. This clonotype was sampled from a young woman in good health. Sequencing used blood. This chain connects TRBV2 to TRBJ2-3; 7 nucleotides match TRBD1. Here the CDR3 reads CASRADRSLADTQYF. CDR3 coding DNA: TGTGCCAGCAGGGCGGACAGGTCCCTGGCGGATACGCAGTATTTT.